These T cell receptor beta chains were read from a single sample in a study of blood T cell repertoires in COVID-19. TCRdb's copy holds only in-frame clones and misses some; the assay was immunoSEQ multiplex PCR. Of 55,000 to 75,000 clones detected, 65% to 85% appear once; the ten largest clones hold 9.6%. The sequenced material came from peripheral blood. Receptor source: an elderly man with COVID-19, enrolled during active disease. Each CDR3 is given with its conserved first and last residue.

len: 14; v_gene: TRBV28; j_gene: TRBJ2-5; CDR3aa: CASIIAGGQETQYF
len: 12; v_gene: TRBV7-6; j_gene: TRBJ1-5; CDR3aa: CASSPPGQPQHF
len: 17; v_gene: TRBV18; j_gene: TRBJ1-5; CDR3aa: CASSAQGDGGRNQPQHF
len: 14; v_gene: TRBV5-1; j_gene: TRBJ2-1; CDR3aa: CASSRDSGGNEQFF
len: 16; v_gene: TRBV7-9; j_gene: TRBJ1-1; CDR3aa: CASSLYRVEGDTEAFF
len: 15; v_gene: TRBV24-1; j_gene: TRBJ1-4; CDR3aa: CATSDPGGGDEKLFF
len: 15; v_gene: TRBV9; j_gene: TRBJ2-6; CDR3aa: CASSRDRSGANVLTF
len: 16; v_gene: TRBV5-6; j_gene: TRBJ1-5; CDR3aa: CASSLGRHEEDQPQHF
len: 13; v_gene: TRBV6-5; j_gene: TRBJ1-2; CDR3aa: CASSQRGSYGYTF
len: 15; v_gene: TRBV6-5; j_gene: TRBJ1-4; CDR3aa: CASSYSGTVNEKLFF
len: 15; v_gene: TRBV5-6; j_gene: TRBJ2-6; CDR3aa: CASSLDSSGANVLTF
len: 17; v_gene: TRBV6-1; j_gene: TRBJ2-5; CDR3aa: CASSEAGRSSHKETQYF
len: 15; v_gene: TRBV6-4; j_gene: TRBJ2-1; CDR3aa: CASSDPSGRGGEQFF
len: 18; v_gene: TRBV4-2; j_gene: TRBJ1-2; CDR3aa: CASSQDALKGAGPAGYTF
len: 13; v_gene: TRBV5-1; j_gene: TRBJ1-1; CDR3aa: CASRTVMNTEAFF
len: 14; v_gene: TRBV19; j_gene: TRBJ2-5; CDR3aa: CATKGGRTKETQYF
len: 15; v_gene: TRBV27; j_gene: TRBJ1-6; CDR3aa: CASRAPGVRNSPLHF
len: 14; v_gene: TRBV9; j_gene: TRBJ2-5; CDR3aa: CASSPYRELETQYF
len: 18; v_gene: TRBV5-1; j_gene: TRBJ2-3; CDR3aa: CASSLWGLAGEGPDTQYF
len: 15; v_gene: TRBV19; j_gene: TRBJ1-2; CDR3aa: CASNPPGTGVYGYTF
len: 14; v_gene: TRBV24-1; j_gene: TRBJ2-1; CDR3aa: CATSDPGLNNEQFF
len: 13; v_gene: TRBV4-3; j_gene: TRBJ2-1; CDR3aa: CASSQDTGNEQFF